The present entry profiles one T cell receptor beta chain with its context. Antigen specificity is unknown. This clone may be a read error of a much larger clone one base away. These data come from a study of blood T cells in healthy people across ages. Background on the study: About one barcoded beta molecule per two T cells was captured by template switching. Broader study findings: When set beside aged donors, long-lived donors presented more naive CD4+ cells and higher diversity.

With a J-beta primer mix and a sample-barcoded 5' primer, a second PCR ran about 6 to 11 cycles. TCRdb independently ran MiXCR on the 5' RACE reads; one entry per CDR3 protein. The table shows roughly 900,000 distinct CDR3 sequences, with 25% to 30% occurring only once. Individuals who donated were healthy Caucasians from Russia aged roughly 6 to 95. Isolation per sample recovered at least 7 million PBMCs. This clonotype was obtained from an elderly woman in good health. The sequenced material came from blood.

CDR3 region: CASSQLMGNSPPHF. The CDR3 DNA sequence: TGTGCCAGCAGCCAATTGATGGGTAATTCACCCCCCCACTTT. The rearrangement joins TRBV14 to TRBJ1-6; D call uncertain. This CDR3 contains 14 residues. The germline CDR1 and CDR2 sequences are SGHDN and FVKESK.